This TCR beta chain was documented in a study of OX40 agonist ivuxolimab in advanced cancers. Study at large: Patients' therapy was ivuxolimab, an antibody that acts as an agonist of OX40 (CD134). The group had a mean age of approximately 60 years, ranged from roughly 20 to 79, and was roughly 83% male.

Trimming at V came to 6 bases and at J to 9 bases, leaving 3 bases not matched to a gene. The CDR3 sequence is 13 residues long. Germline V lookup: CDR1 MNHNY, CDR2 SVGAGI (reference sequence). Blood got drawn at baseline, again on cycle 4 day 1, and then on cycle 7 day 1. Only in-frame clones appear in the TCRdb table, and some are missing; sequencing was by immunoSEQ multiplex PCR. The data hold some 50,000 clones, with 84% observed a single time. Sequenced here: CD4+ or CD8+ T cells sorted from blood, sampled in a trial of the OX40 agonist ivuxolimab. The source of this sequence is an adult with an advanced solid tumor such as melanoma, head and neck, liver or kidney cancer. This chain connects TRBV6-6 to TRBJ1-6; TRBD1 agrees at 9 bases. CDR3 in DNA: TGTGCCAGCAGAGCGACAGGGGGTTCACCCCTCCACTTT. Amino acids: CASRATGGSPLHF.